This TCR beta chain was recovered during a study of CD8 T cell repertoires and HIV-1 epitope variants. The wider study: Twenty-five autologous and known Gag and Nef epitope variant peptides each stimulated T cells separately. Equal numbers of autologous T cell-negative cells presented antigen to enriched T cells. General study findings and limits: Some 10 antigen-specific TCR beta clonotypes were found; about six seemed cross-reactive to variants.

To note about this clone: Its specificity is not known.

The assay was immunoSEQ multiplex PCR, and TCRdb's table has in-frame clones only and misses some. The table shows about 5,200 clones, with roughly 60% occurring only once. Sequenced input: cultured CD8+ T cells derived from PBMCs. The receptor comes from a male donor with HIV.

In DNA, the CDR3 is TGTGCCATCAGGACGGACAGGGAGGGTCGGGACACTGAAGCTTTCTTT. Amino acid sequence: CAIRTDREGRDTEAFF. The chain recombines TRBV10-3 with TRBJ1-1; 8 bases fit TRBD1. With 6 bases clipped from V and 3 bases from J, the junction kept 12 bases outside the gene matches. This CDR3 spans 16 amino acids. Germline CDR1 is ENHRY and CDR2 is SYGVKD.